This TCR beta chain was documented in a study of Graves' ophthalmopathy and Graves' hyperthyroidism (dated by TCRdb to 2017 to 2018). A note on the overall study: Peripheral blood samples were taken at the time of initial diagnosis, before any treatment was given. In five to seven hyperthyroidism patients, T-cell repertoires of thyroid tissue and blood were compared. To tell Graves' ophthalmopathy apart from Graves' hyperthyroidism, and to predict which patients would progress to ophthalmopathy, the study relied on TCR beta repertoire signatures. A discovery set of 95 to 100 patients (roughly 41 ophthalmopathy, 57 stable hyperthyroidism) was enrolled to explore V-J signatures distinguishing ophthalmopathy from hyperthyroidism. In total, 120 to 150 blood samples were TCR-sequenced: approximately 42 ophthalmopathy, some 75 hyperthyroidism and about 17 hyperthyroidism-to-ophthalmopathy patients. Once sampling was done, hyperthyroidism patients were given methimazole at a starting dose of 30 mg daily, while ophthalmopathy patients were given high-dose intravenous methylprednisolone. The independent validation cohort included about 19 hyperthyroidism patients plus 17 patients who later progressed from hyperthyroidism to ophthalmopathy. Results and caveats for the whole study, not just this receptor: Sample size was not predetermined statistically, and investigators were not blinded to group allocation. In cross-validation, the 13-signature model distinguished ophthalmopathy from stable hyperthyroidism with 85% to 90% sensitivity and around 82% specificity, and in the test set the corresponding values were around 80% and 75%. Most of the expanded thyroid clonotypes with a frequency above 0.001 were also detected in blood, and it was suggested that the thyroid immune response may be reflected by blood repertoires. In validation, the model predicted ophthalmopathy progression with about 70% sensitivity and approximately 72% specificity; some 13 predicted patients were CT-confirmed with GO in a median of approximately 6.2 months.

Ophthalmopathy patients were characterized by moderately to severely active disease, a Clinical Activity Score of at least 3, a NOSPECS grade of at least 4, and a disease duration under 3 months. Patients with other autoimmune diseases, uncontrolled infections, pregnancy or lactation were excluded from the study. Diagnosis relied on clinical symptoms, serum thyroxine, TRAb, thyroid ultrasound and orbital computed tomography. Ficoll-Paque density gradient centrifugation was used to isolate PBMCs from 8 to 10 ml of fresh peripheral blood. Total RNA was extracted using Trizol reagent, and RNA quality was checked on an Agilent 2100 Bioanalyzer. For repertoire sequencing, the TCR beta CDR3 regions were amplified from RNA transcripts. The first round of RT-PCR was done with HTBI primers and the Qiagen OneStep RT-PCR kit, and was followed by a second round of multiplex PCR, then size selection and purification. Libraries were sequenced on an Illumina HiSeq2000 using paired-end 100 bp reads. From the authors' description of their analysis: SOAPnuke was used to process the reads, removing any read that contained adapters or uncalled bases, had a mean Phred below 15, or lacked an exact match to the constant primer or identifier. High-quality paired reads were merged with COPE v1.2.5. Clonotypes were defined as unique nucleotide sequences and were aligned to IMGT TRB V, D and J references using MiTCR v1.1. Only V-J combinations with frequency above 0.0001 were analysed, covering approximately 99% of repertoires. A TCR clonal expansion and chaos score per V-J combination was defined as the ratio of F50 clonal expansion to chaos observed in the TCRdist matrix. Welch's t-statistics and random forest were used to reduce the features to approximately 13 V-J combinations, which were then used as input to a naive Bayes classifier. Thyroid-blood repertoire similarity was quantified with the Morisita-Horn index. TCRdb reprocessed the public reads (quality trimming at Q25 with fastp, clone calling with MiXCR) and kept in-frame beta chains. Every entry covers one CDR3 protein and lists the most common genes and DNA from its rows. These V and J calls derive from TCRdb rather than the authors' analysis. For this sample there are 240,000 or so distinct CDR3 sequences; 45% appear just once. The ten biggest clones cover around 43% of the sample.

A word on this clonotype: No cognate antigen has been identified for it. The input lacks base qualities; no much larger clone sits a single base away.

CDR1 is given as MGHRA and CDR2 as YSYEKL, both from the germline V gene. V drops 4 bases and J drops 7 bases, leaving 14 bases in between. Inclusive of the bounding cysteine and phenylalanine, the CDR3 is 13 residues long. The CDR3 DNA has 39 bases and is translated from base 1. The chain links TRBV4-1 with TRBJ2-7; the D region may be TRBD1 or TRBD2, each matching 5 bases equally. Material for sequencing was peripheral blood. The source is an adult man with Graves' ophthalmopathy. The CDR3 amino acid sequence is: CASSPGASGEQYF. The bases read TGCGCCAGCAGCCCCGGGGCTTCAGGAGAGCAGTACTTC.